A single sample is the source of the 24 T cell receptor beta chains below, sequenced in a study of technical replicates of blood from a few donors. Method: immunoSEQ multiplex PCR; TCRdb's copy keeps in-frame clones and lacks some. The data hold around 86,000 clones, with just over 95% observed a single time. Material for sequencing was T cells isolated from PBMCs. These TCRs come from a human donor in good health.

This clone was detected only once. The chain recombines TRBV7-9 with TRBJ1-1; D is ambiguous. Germline CDR1 reads SEHNR; CDR2 reads FQNEAQ (reference sequence). CDR3 length: 14 amino acids. Trimming cost V 1 base and J 5 bases, with 11 bases left between them. The CDR3 DNA reads TGTGCCAGCAGCTTAGTCGGTCCCCGGACTGAAGCTTTCTTT. Translation gives CASSLVGPRTEAFF.

This clone was counted a single time. V gene TRBV27 combines with J gene TRBJ1-1; D gene uncertain. CDR1 is MNHEY, CDR2 SMNVEV, per germline (reference sequence). The CDR3 loop spans 14 amino acids. The V end was cut by 2 bases, the J end by 1 base, with 8 bases between. CDR3 nucleotides: TGTGCCAGCAGTTTAATAGACAAGAACACTGAAGCTTTCTTT. Translated: CASSLIDKNTEAFF.

This chain uses TRBV4-1 with TRBJ2-7, with 13 bases lining up with TRBD2. The CDR3 has 20 residues. From germline, CDR1 is MGHRA and CDR2 YSYEKL. Losses at the gene ends were 2 bases for V and 2 bases for J; bases not matched to a gene: 15. The CDR3 here is CASSQRRGTSGTPGPYEQYF. The CDR3 nucleotides read TGCGCCAGCAGCCAAAGACGCGGGACTAGCGGGACCCCGGGTCCCTACGAGCAGTACTTC.

This chain links TRBV5-4 with TRBJ1-2, with 7 nucleotides matching TRBD1. The CDR3 contains 16 residues. J lost 5 bases, V lost 3 bases, and 13 bases had no gene match. Germline-derived CDR1 and CDR2 are SGHNT and YYREEE (reference sequence). The CDR3 bases are TGTGCCAGCAGCTCGGTAGGCAAGGACAGGCTATATGGCTACACCTTC. This codes for CASSSVGKDRLYGYTF.

V and J are TRBV27 and TRBJ2-6; 10 positions match TRBD1. The CDR3 loop spans 16 amino acids. Germline lookup yields CDR1 MNHEY and CDR2 SMNVEV (reference sequence). J was trimmed by 0 bases and V by 4 bases; bases with no gene match: 0. The CDR3 spells CASSWTGGSGANVLTF. The CDR3, as DNA: TGTGCCAGCAGTTGGACAGGGGGCTCTGGGGCCAACGTCCTGACTTTC.

V usage is TRBV5-6 and J usage is TRBJ2-7; TRBD1 is a possible D gene (6 bases). The germline gives CDR1 SGHDT, CDR2 YYEEEE. The CDR3 loop spans 15 amino acids. The CDR3 coding sequence is TGTGCCAGCAGCTCGTCAGAACCCGAAGACAGGCGGCTGTGGGTC. It codes for CASSSSEPEDRRLWV.

The chain carries TRBV4-1 and TRBJ1-1; perhaps TRBD1 as D (6 bases). CDR3 length equals 15 residues. Trimming cost V 0 bases and J 5 bases, with 13 bases left between them. Germline V gene lookup returns CDR1 MGHRA and CDR2 YSYEKL. The CDR3 loop reads CASSQEQGAWTEAFF. CDR3 DNA sequence: TGCGCCAGCAGCCAAGAACAGGGCGCGTGGACTGAAGCTTTCTTT.

This clone was seen only once. The chain uses TRBV5-5 and TRBJ2-2; tentatively, D is TRBD1 (6 bases). The CDR3 loop spans 18 amino acids. Germline V gives CDR1 SGHKS, CDR2 YYEKEE (reference sequence). V lost 0 bases to trimming and J lost 4 bases, with 19 bases between them. The CDR3 here is CASSLEWWAGEGTGELFF. The CDR3 DNA follows: TGTGCCAGCAGCTTGGAGTGGTGGGCAGGGGAAGGCACCGGGGAGCTGTTTTTT.

This clone was detected a few times. The chain recombines TRBV11-3 with TRBJ1-4; D is undetermined. This CDR3 region has 16 residues. V was pared by 5 bases and J by 8 bases, with 21 bases between. Germline-derived CDR1 and CDR2 are SGHNT and YENEEA. CDR3 DNA: TGTGCCAGCAGCCTAGGGCGGGTACCATTGGCGGAAAAACTGTTTTTT. Protein product: CASSLGRVPLAEKLFF. Drawing the rest from reference TRBV11-3 and TRBJ1-4, the complete variable domain is EAGVVQSPRYKIIEKKQPVAFWCNPISGHNTLYWYLQNLGQGPELLIRYENEEAVDDSQLPKDRFSAERLKGVDSTLKIQPAELGDSAVYLCASSLGRVPLAEKLFFGSGTQLSVL.

This rearrangement joins TRBV10-3 to TRBJ2-7; perhaps TRBD2 as D (7 bases). V shed 6 bases and J shed 5 bases, with 14 bases lying between them. Germline loops: CDR1 ENHRY, CDR2 SYGVKD. This CDR3 is built from 13 residues. The DNA for the CDR3 is TGTGCCATCAGGGGAGGGGGGACGGACGAGCAGTACTTC. Its protein is CAIRGGGTDEQYF.

The chain carries TRBV6-4 and TRBJ2-5; TRBD2 matches at 10 bases. Looked up from germline, CDR1 is MRHNA and CDR2 is SNTAGT. CDR3 size: 15 residues. Germline trimming cut 4 bases from V and 5 bases from J; bases unmatched to any gene: 7. The CDR3 here is CASSGMSGRDETQYF. Written as DNA, the CDR3 is TGTGCCAGCAGTGGAATGAGCGGGAGGGACGAGACCCAGTACTTC.

V and J are TRBV5-4 and TRBJ2-3; 8 positions agree with TRBD2. V was clipped by 4 bases and J by 5 bases; unmatched bases: 3. CDR3 length equals 13 residues. Germline CDR1 is SGHNT and CDR2 is YYREEE (reference sequence). The CDR3, as DNA: TGTGCCAGCAGCCCCAGCGGGGGAGATACGCAGTATTTT. It is translated as CASSPSGGDTQYF.

The chain is built from TRBV7-8 and TRBJ1-1; 9 bases map to TRBD1. The CDR3 contains 18 residues. With 0 bases clipped from V and 3 bases from J, the junction kept 11 bases outside the gene matches. The germline CDR1 and CDR2 sequences are SGHVS and FQNEAQ. The CDR3 DNA sequence: TGTGCCAGCAGCTTAGCGCTCACAGGGGGCGCGGTGGACACTGAAGCTTTCTTT. Its translation is CASSLALTGGAVDTEAFF. Filled out from reference TRBV7-8 and TRBJ1-1, the complete variable domain reads GAGVSQSPRYKVAKRGQDVALRCDPISGHVSLFWYQQALGQGPEFLTYFQNEAQLDKSGLPSDRFFAERPEGSVSTLKIQRTQQEDSAVYLCASSLALTGGAVDTEAFFGQGTRLTVV.

The chain joins TRBV30 to TRBJ2-5; TRBD2 might be the D (6 bases). CDR1 is GTSNPN, CDR2 SVGIG, per germline (reference sequence). The CDR3 runs to 13 residues. V was trimmed by 1 base and J by 5 bases, leaving 11 bases between them. The CDR3 sequence: CAWSGLVTETQYF. The DNA of the CDR3 is TGTGCCTGGAGTGGACTAGTAACCGAGACCCAGTACTTC. Based on the CDR3 plus reference TRBV30 and TRBJ2-5, the full variable domain is SQTIHQWPATLVQPVGSPLSLECTVEGTSNPNLYWYRQAAGRGLQLLFYSVGIGQISSEVPQNLSASRPQDRQFILSSKKLLLSDSGFYLCAWSGLVTETQYFGPGTRLLVL.

V gene TRBV6-5 combines with J gene TRBJ2-3; the match to TRBD2 covers 9 bases. Trimming at V came to 4 bases and at J to 0 bases, leaving 5 bases not matched to a gene. Looked up from germline, CDR1 is MNHEY and CDR2 is SVGAGI. The CDR3 contains 16 residues. The CDR3: CASSLPGLASTDTQYF. CDR3 sequence (DNA): TGTGCCAGCAGTTTACCGGGACTAGCTAGCACAGATACGCAGTATTTT.

The V gene is TRBV14, the J gene TRBJ1-1, with 9 bases aligning to TRBD1. V dropped 2 bases and J dropped 0; count of bases not matched to a gene: 7. The germline gives CDR1 SGHDN, CDR2 FVKESK. CDR3 length: 17 amino acids. This chain's CDR3 is CASSQLKGTGMNTEAFF. CDR3 in DNA: TGTGCCAGCAGCCAACTTAAAGGGACAGGGATGAACACTGAAGCTTTCTTT.

This clone has only one observation. For the CDR3, the DNA is TGTGCCAGCAGTTCTAGACGGGGCGGGAGCACTTACAATGAGCAGTTCTTC. It yields the protein CASSSRRGGSTYNEQFF. This chain joins TRBV28 and TRBJ2-1, with 7 bases that match TRBD2. The length of the CDR3 is 17 residues. The germline gives CDR1 MDHEN, CDR2 SYDVKM. V lost 4 bases to trimming and J lost 4 bases; unmatched junction nucleotides: 13.

The rearrangement joins TRBV6-1 to TRBJ2-7; 8 positions match TRBD2. Trimming removed 7 bases from V and 2 bases from J; junction bases left unmatched: 7. The CDR3 is 14 residues long. From germline, CDR1 is MNHNS and CDR2 SASEGT. CDR3 in amino acids: CASNSLAGAYEQYF. CDR3 bases: TGTGCCAGCAACAGCCTAGCGGGCGCCTACGAGCAGTACTTC.

The chain couples TRBV6-1 to TRBJ2-1; 13 positions match TRBD2. The CDR3 is made up of 15 amino acids. V shed 6 bases and J 7 bases; nucleotides not matched to a gene: 6. From germline, CDR1 is MNHNS and CDR2 SASEGT. CDR3 loop: CASSLLAGGPNEQFF. The DNA of the CDR3 is TGTGCCAGCAGCTTACTAGCGGGAGGGCCTAATGAGCAGTTCTTC.

The rearrangement links TRBV13 to TRBJ2-2, with 8 bases identical to TRBD1. The CDR3 has 15 amino acids. Looked up from germline, CDR1 is PRHDT and CDR2 is FYEKMQ (reference sequence). Trimming cost V 4 bases and J 1 base; bases outside gene matches: 2. In DNA form, the CDR3 reads TGTGCCAGCAGCTACGGACAGGGGAACACCGGGGAGCTGTTTTTT. This gives the protein CASSYGQGNTGELFF. The variable domain in full, with the rest retrieved from reference TRBV13 and TRBJ2-2, is AAGVIQSPRHLIKEKRETATLKCYPIPRHDTVYWYQQGPGQDPQFLISFYEKMQSDKGSIPDRFSAQQFSDYHSELNMSSLELGDSALYFCASSYGQGNTGELFFGEGSRLTVL.

CDR3 region: CASSLEPNQPQHF. The CDR3 DNA reads TGTGCCAGCAGCTTGGAGCCTAATCAGCCCCAGCATTTT. This rearrangement joins TRBV7-7 to TRBJ1-5; no definite D call. Trimming shortened V by 3 bases and J by 4 bases, and 7 bases separated the two germline ends. The CDR3 loop spans 13 amino acids. Germline V CDR1 and CDR2: SSHAT, FNYEAQ (reference sequence).

The chain joins TRBV5-5 to TRBJ1-1; the D is unclear. The germline V and J ends were trimmed by 2 bases and 1 base, with 6 bases remaining between them. The germline V gene has CDR1 SGHKS and CDR2 YYEKEE (reference sequence). CDR3 length equals 13 residues. As DNA, the CDR3 is TGTGCCAGCAGCTTCACCGGGAACACTGAAGCTTTCTTT. It is translated as CASSFTGNTEAFF.

CDR3 sequence (DNA): TGTGCCAGCAGTTACTCGAGGAGCGACTCACCCCTCCACTTT. Translated, it gives CASSYSRSDSPLHF. The chain carries TRBV6-6 and TRBJ1-6; D remains ambiguous. V lost 0 bases to trimming and J lost 10 bases, with 10 bases between them. The CDR3 runs to 14 residues. Per the germline V gene, CDR1 is MNHNY and CDR2 is SVGAGI (reference sequence).

This clone has a handful of counts. The chain couples TRBV29-1 to TRBJ1-2, with 8 positions matching TRBD1. This CDR3 contains 11 residues. J was trimmed by 7 bases and V by 3 bases; bases with no gene match: 1. Germline assignment: CDR1 SQVTM and CDR2 ANQGSEA. CDR3 protein: CSVDGQGGYTF. CDR3 coding DNA: TGCAGCGTTGACGGACAGGGTGGCTACACCTTC.